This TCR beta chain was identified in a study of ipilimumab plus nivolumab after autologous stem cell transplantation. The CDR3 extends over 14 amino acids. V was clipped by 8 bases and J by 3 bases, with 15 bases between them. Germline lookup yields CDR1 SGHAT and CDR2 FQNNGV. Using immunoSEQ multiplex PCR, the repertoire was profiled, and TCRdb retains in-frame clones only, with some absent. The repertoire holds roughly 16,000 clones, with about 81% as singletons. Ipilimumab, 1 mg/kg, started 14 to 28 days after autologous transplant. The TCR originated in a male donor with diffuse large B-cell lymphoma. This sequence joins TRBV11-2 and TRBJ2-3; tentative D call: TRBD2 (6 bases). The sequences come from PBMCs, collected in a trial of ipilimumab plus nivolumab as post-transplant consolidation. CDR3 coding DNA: TGTGCCAGCGGATATAGCGCGGGGACAGATACGCAGTATTTT. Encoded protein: CASGYSAGTDTQYF. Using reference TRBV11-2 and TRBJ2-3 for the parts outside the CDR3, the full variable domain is EAGVAQSPRYKIIEKRQSVAFWCNPISGHATLYWYQQILGQGPKLLIQFQNNGVVDDSQLPKDRFSAERLKGVDSTLKIQPAKLEDSAVYLCASGYSAGTDTQYFGPGTRLTVL.